This T cell receptor beta chain emerged from a study of regulatory dendritic cells for organ transplantation. Study at large: Monocytes received vitamin D3 on days 0 and 4, IL-10 on day 4.

Concerning this clone: Its antigen is currently unknown.

Study conclusions and caveats: Alloreactive memory CD8+ T cell pools varied considerably between individuals. Memory CD8+ clonal expansion seemed more limited with regulatory than mature dendritic cells.

TCRdb keeps only in-frame clones here, not all; method: immunoSEQ multiplex PCR. The profile shows around 21,000 clones, 85% to 90% of them singletons. Allogeneic regulatory or mature dendritic cells were co-cultured for 4 to 6 days with CFSE-labeled sorted T cells at 1:10. Naive CD45RA+ and memory CD45RO+ CD4+ or CD8+ T cells were FACS-sorted. V dropped 6 bases and J dropped 2; count of bases not matched to a gene: 9. The germline V gene has CDR1 MNHEY and CDR2 SVGAGI. CDR3 size: 15 residues. The sequencing input was naive CD4+ T cells from blood cultured with dendritic cells. Noted subset: CD45RA+ naive T cells. The rearrangement links TRBV6-5 to TRBJ1-2, with TRBD1 matching over 7 bases. The clonotype originates from a human donor in good health. CDR3 in amino acids: CASRTQGVLNYGYTF. The DNA for the CDR3 is TGTGCCAGCAGGACCCAGGGGGTCCTGAACTATGGCTACACCTTC.